Below are 17 T cell receptor beta chains sequenced from a single sample in a study of blood T cell repertoires in COVID-19. TCRdb keeps only in-frame clones here, not all; method: immunoSEQ multiplex PCR. The sample lists 250,000 to 300,000 clones; just over 90% were seen once. The sequenced sample was PBMCs or T cells enriched from blood (not recorded which). The receptors were sampled from a woman aged 40 to 50 with acute COVID-19.

Comments on this clone: Relative to the germline gene, one junction end is altered; a read error may explain this. The V gene is TRBV28, the J gene TRBJ1-3; no definite D call. The V gene's germline CDR1 is MDHEN and CDR2 SYDVKM. CDR3 length equals 14 residues. CDR3 sequence: CASSFHGSANTIYF. For the CDR3, the DNA is TGTGCCAGCAGTTTTCACGGGTCTGCAAACACCATATATTTT.

The CDR3 sequence: CASSMRHKYEQYF. CDR3 nucleotide sequence: TGTGCCAGTAGTATGAGGCACAAGTACGAGCAGTACTTC. The V and J genes are TRBV19 and TRBJ2-7; D remains ambiguous. V was cut by 3 bases and J by 4 bases, with 10 bases left in between. Germline CDR1 LNHDA, CDR2 SQIVND (reference sequence). The CDR3 extends over 13 amino acids.

CDR3 amino acids: CASSTDSGVTQYF. DNA for the CDR3: TGTGCCAGCAGCACCGACTCAGGGGTTACGCAGTATTTT. This chain uses TRBV9 with TRBJ2-3, with D maybe TRBD1 (6 bases). V dropped 4 bases and J dropped 8 bases, with 14 bases sitting between them. The CDR3 has 13 residues. Germline V gives CDR1 SGDLS, CDR2 YYNGEE.

The rearrangement uses TRBV30 and TRBJ1-4, with D tentatively TRBD1 (5 bases). There are 14 residues in the CDR3. The V end lost 6 bases, the J end lost 4 bases, and 15 bases lay between the germline ends. Germline V CDR1 and CDR2: GTSNPN, SVGIG (reference sequence). The CDR3 nucleotides read TGTGCCTGCTCCAAGCGGGGGTATAATGAAAAACTGTTTTTT. Amino acid sequence: CACSKRGYNEKLFF.

The rearrangement uses TRBV7-8 and TRBJ1-1, with D maybe TRBD1 (6 bases). The CDR3 is 13 residues long. The germline V gene has CDR1 SGHVS and CDR2 FQNEAQ. V lost 2 bases and J 4 bases, leaving 8 bases between the germline ends. DNA of the CDR3: TGTGCCAGCAGCTTACGGACAGCCACTGAAGCTTTCTTT. This encodes CASSLRTATEAFF.

This sequence joins TRBV19 and TRBJ1-3; TRBD1 matches at 10 bases. Germline trimming cut 5 bases from V and 2 bases from J; bases unmatched to any gene: 6. This CDR3 contains 16 residues. CDR1 and CDR2 (germline): LNHDA, SQIVND (reference sequence). This CDR3 reads CASSPPGTGAGNTIYF. Written as DNA, the CDR3 is TGTGCCAGTAGTCCGCCCGGGACAGGGGCTGGAAACACCATATATTTT.

The chain employs TRBV28 and TRBJ1-5; D may be TRBD1 (6 bases). Germline V CDR1 and CDR2: MDHEN, SYDVKM. The V end was cut by 7 bases, the J end by 6 bases, with 16 bases between. This CDR3 is 14 amino acids long. The CDR3 nucleotides read TGTGCCAGCATCACCACAGGGCAAGCTCAGCCCCAGCATTTT. Protein product: CASITTGQAQPQHF. The variable domain in full, completed from reference TRBV28 and TRBJ1-5, reads DVKVTQSSRYLVKRTGEKVFLECVQDMDHENMFWYRQDPGLGLRLIYFSYDVKMKEKGDIPEGYSVSREKKERFSLILESASTNQTSMYLCASITTGQAQPQHFGDGTRLSIL.

J is TRBJ2-1 and V is TRBV28, with 7 bases that match TRBD2. Germline CDR1 is MDHEN and CDR2 is SYDVKM. The CDR3 has 17 residues. Trimming removed 4 bases from V and 3 bases from J; junction bases left unmatched: 12. Here the CDR3 DNA reads TGTGCCAGCAGTTCCGATCGACGAACTAGCGTCTACAATGAGCAGTTCTTC. Protein: CASSSDRRTSVYNEQFF.

The chain has TRBV11-3 and TRBJ2-1, with D possibly TRBD2 on 6 matching bases. CDR1 is SGHNT, CDR2 YENEEA, per germline. This CDR3 contains 13 residues. Trimming pared 2 bases from V and 7 bases from J, leaving 9 bases between. This chain's CDR3 is CASSLWDSNEQFF. The CDR3 region has the DNA TGTGCCAGCAGCTTATGGGACTCTAATGAGCAGTTCTTC.

This clone was detected a few times. The chain links TRBV5-4 to TRBJ1-2; no firm D call. This CDR3 is built from 16 residues. V was shortened by 0 bases and J by 0 bases, with 12 bases between the two germline ends. CDR1 is SGHNT, CDR2 YYREEE, per germline (reference sequence). The CDR3 nucleotides are TGTGCCAGCAGCTTGGACCTAGGCCCCGCTAACTATGGCTACACCTTC. This sequence encodes CASSLDLGPANYGYTF.

This chain links TRBV19 with TRBJ1-2, with 7 bases aligning to TRBD1. Germline loops: CDR1 LNHDA, CDR2 SQIVND (reference sequence). V shed 5 bases, J shed 8 bases, and the junction held 5 bases outside the gene matches. The CDR3 runs 12 residues. CDR3 DNA: TGTGCCAGTAGTGTCCACAGGGGCGGCTACACCTTC. Amino acid sequence: CASSVHRGGYTF.

This chain joins TRBV19 and TRBJ1-3; D uncertain. Looked up from germline, CDR1 is LNHDA and CDR2 is SQIVND (reference sequence). The CDR3 runs to 16 residues. V shed 8 bases and J shed 0 bases, with 17 bases lying between them. CDR3 sequence (DNA): TGTGCCAGTCGATCTTATCTGCGAAACTCTGGAAACACCATATATTTT. Protein: CASRSYLRNSGNTIYF. Full variable domain (remainder filled in from reference TRBV19 and TRBJ1-3): DGGITQSPKYLFRKEGQNVTLSCEQNLNHDAMYWYRQDPGQGLRLIYYSQIVNDFQKGDIAEGYSVSREKKESFPLTVTSAQKNPTAFYLCASRSYLRNSGNTIYFGEGSWLTVV.

This clone showed up just once. V is TRBV5-1 and J is TRBJ2-5; 8 bases fit TRBD1. V was pared by 4 bases and J by 3 bases, with 5 bases of the junction left unmatched. This CDR3 comprises 14 residues. Per germline, CDR1 SGHRS and CDR2 YFSETQ. The CDR3 nucleotides are TGCGCCAGCAGCGCGGGACAGGCGAAAGAGACCCAGTACTTC. Translation: CASSAGQAKETQYF.

The chain is built from TRBV7-8 and TRBJ2-2, with TRBD2 identical over 9 bases. The CDR3 covers 15 residues. V dropped 10 bases and J dropped 2; count of bases not matched to a gene: 8. Germline CDR1 is SGHVS and CDR2 is FQNEAQ. The CDR3 coding sequence is TGTGCCACCACCCGTAGCGGGGGAAACACCGGGGAGCTGTTTTTT. Translated, it gives CATTRSGGNTGELFF.

The chain is built from TRBV9 and TRBJ2-1; TRBD1 might be the D (6 bases). V dropped 2 bases and J dropped 8 bases, with 17 bases sitting between them. The CDR3 covers 15 residues. Looked up from germline, CDR1 is SGDLS and CDR2 is YYNGEE. The CDR3 DNA is TGTGCCAGCAGCGTTGGGGGACGCAAGGGGGATGAGCAGTTCTTC. Its protein is CASSVGGRKGDEQFF. The complete variable domain, with remaining parts taken from reference TRBV9 and TRBJ2-1, reads DSGVTQTPKHLITATGQRVTLRCSPRSGDLSVYWYQQSLDQGLQFLIQYYNGEERAKGNILERFSAQQFPDLHSELNLSSLELGDSALYFCASSVGGRKGDEQFFGPGTRLTVL.

The CDR3 coding sequence is TGTGCCAGCAGTTATCAACTAGCGGGGGGCAATGAGCAGTTCTTC. Its translation is CASSYQLAGGNEQFF. This chain uses TRBV6-6 with TRBJ2-1, with TRBD2 matching over 12 bases. Looked up from germline, CDR1 is MNHNY and CDR2 is SVGAGI (reference sequence). This CDR3 comprises 15 residues. V lost 3 bases and J lost 6; bases outside the gene matches: 3.

The chain combines TRBV5-5 with TRBJ1-1, with TRBD1 matching 7 bases. Germline V CDR1 and CDR2: SGHKS, YYEKEE (reference sequence). With 3 bases clipped from V and 0 bases from J, the junction kept 5 bases outside the gene matches. The CDR3 covers 15 residues. The CDR3 nucleotides are TGTGCCAGCAGCTGGGGACAGCCGATGAACACTGAAGCTTTCTTT. Translating gives CASSWGQPMNTEAFF.